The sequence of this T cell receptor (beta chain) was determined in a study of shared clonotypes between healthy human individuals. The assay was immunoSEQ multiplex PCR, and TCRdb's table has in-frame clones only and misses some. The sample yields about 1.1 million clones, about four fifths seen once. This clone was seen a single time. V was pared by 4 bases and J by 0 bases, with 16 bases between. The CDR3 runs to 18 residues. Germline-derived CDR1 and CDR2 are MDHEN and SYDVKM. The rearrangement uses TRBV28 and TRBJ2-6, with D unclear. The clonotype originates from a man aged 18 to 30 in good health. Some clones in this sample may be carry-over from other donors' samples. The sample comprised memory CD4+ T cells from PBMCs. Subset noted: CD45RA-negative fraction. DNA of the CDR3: TGTGCCAGCAGTTCCCGTTTTGGGGTACGCTCTGGGGCCAACGTCCTGACTTTC. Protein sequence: CASSSRFGVRSGANVLTF.